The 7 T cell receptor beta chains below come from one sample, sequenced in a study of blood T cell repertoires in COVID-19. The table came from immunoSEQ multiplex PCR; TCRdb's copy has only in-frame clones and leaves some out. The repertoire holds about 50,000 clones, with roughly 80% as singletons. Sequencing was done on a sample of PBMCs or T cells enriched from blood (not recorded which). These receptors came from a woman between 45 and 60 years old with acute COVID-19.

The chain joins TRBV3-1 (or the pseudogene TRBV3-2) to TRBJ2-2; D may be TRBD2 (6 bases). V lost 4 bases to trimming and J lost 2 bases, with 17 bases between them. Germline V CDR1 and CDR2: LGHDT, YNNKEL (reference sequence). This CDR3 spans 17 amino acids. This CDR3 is CASSLTRGSGNTGELFF. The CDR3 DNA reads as TGTGCCAGCAGCCTAACCCGGGGTAGCGGCAACACCGGGGAGCTGTTTTTT.

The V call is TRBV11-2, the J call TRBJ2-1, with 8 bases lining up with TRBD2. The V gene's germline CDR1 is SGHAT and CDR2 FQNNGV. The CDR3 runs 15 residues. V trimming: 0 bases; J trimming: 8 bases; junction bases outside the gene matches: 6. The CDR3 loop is CASSLELGGAHEQFF. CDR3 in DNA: TGTGCCAGCAGCTTAGAACTCGGGGGGGCCCATGAGCAGTTCTTC.

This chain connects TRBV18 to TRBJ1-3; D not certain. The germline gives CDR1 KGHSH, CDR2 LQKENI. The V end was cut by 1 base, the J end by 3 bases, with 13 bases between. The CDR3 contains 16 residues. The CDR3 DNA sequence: TGTGCCAGCTCACCACGGTCGGGTTACGGTGGAAACACCATATATTTT. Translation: CASSPRSGYGGNTIYF.

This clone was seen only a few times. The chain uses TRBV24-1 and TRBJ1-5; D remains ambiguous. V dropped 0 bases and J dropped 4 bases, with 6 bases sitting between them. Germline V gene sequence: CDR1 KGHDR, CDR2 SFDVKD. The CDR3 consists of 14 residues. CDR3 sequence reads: CATSDLSGNQPQHF. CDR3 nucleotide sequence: TGTGCCACCAGTGATTTGTCCGGGAATCAGCCCCAGCATTTT.

This CDR3 is CAWSLSTGLGSPLHF. CDR3 nucleotides: TGTGCCTGGAGCCTTTCTACAGGTCTGGGATCACCCCTCCACTTT. The rearrangement joins TRBV30 to TRBJ1-6, with a weak D call TRBD1 (5 bases). This CDR3 region has 15 residues. V shed 3 bases and J shed 10 bases, with 19 bases lying between them. Germline CDR1 reads GTSNPN; CDR2 reads SVGIG (reference sequence).

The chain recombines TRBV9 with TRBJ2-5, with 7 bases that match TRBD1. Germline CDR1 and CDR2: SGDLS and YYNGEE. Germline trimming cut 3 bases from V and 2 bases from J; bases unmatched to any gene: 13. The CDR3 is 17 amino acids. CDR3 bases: TGTGCCAGCAGCGCCCCGGCCGGACAGGCCTTTCAAGAGACCCAGTACTTC. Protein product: CASSAPAGQAFQETQYF.

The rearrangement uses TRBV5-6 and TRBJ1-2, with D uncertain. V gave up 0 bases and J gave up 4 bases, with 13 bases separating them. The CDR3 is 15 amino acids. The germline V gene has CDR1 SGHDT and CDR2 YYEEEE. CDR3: CASSLEGGLLYGYTF. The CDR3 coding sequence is TGTGCCAGCAGCTTGGAAGGAGGACTTCTCTATGGCTACACCTTC.